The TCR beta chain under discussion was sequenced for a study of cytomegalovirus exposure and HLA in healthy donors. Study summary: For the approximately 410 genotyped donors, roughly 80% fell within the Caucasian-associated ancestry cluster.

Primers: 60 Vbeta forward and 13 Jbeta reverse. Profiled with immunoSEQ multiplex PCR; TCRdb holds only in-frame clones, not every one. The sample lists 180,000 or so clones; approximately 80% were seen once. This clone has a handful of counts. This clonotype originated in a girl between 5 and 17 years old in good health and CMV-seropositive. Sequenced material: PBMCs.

CDR3: CASSQDPGNTEAFF. In DNA, the CDR3 is TGTGCCAGCAGCCAAGATCCGGGAAACACTGAAGCTTTCTTT. The chain is built from TRBV4-2 and TRBJ1-1; no reliable D call. Trimming took off 0 bases at V and 2 bases at J, with 7 bases between the two ends. The length of the CDR3 is 14 residues. CDR1 is LGHNA, CDR2 YNFKEQ, per germline.